The 10 T cell receptor beta chains below were found in one sample sequenced in a study of T-cell reconstitution after alpha-beta-depleted transplantation in children. Unique molecular identifiers were incorporated into the prepared TCRbeta library. TCRdb re-analysed the PCR reads in MiXCR, keeping a single row per CDR3 protein. The sample lists around 270,000 distinct CDR3 sequences, about 9.4% seen once, with around 7.6% in the top ten. Sequenced here: PBMCs, sampled before TCRalphabeta/CD19-depleted stem cell transplant. The receptors were gathered from a boy under two years old with acute myeloid leukemia, due to receive a stem cell transplant.

Many counts were recorded for this clonotype. The chain joins TRBV15 to TRBJ2-1; 12 bases fit TRBD2. The germline V gene encodes CDR1 LNHNV and CDR2 YYDKDF (reference sequence). The CDR3 extends over 15 amino acids. Losses at the gene ends were 3 bases for V and 8 bases for J; bases not matched to a gene: 5. Here the CDR3 reads CATSSSTSGSDEQFF. In DNA form, the CDR3 reads TGTGCCACCAGCAGTTCGACTAGCGGGAGCGATGAGCAGTTCTTC.

Ten or more counts support this clonotype. V is TRBV20-1 and J is TRBJ1-6; no definite D call. Looked up from germline, CDR1 is DFQATT and CDR2 is SNEGSKA (reference sequence). There are 16 residues in the CDR3. V shed 0 bases and J shed 6 bases, with 15 bases lying between them. CDR3 amino acids: CSAREKPEYGNSPLHF. The CDR3 region has the DNA TGCAGTGCTAGAGAAAAACCGGAATATGGTAATTCACCCCTCCACTTT.

This clonotype was picked up a small number of times. The chain employs TRBV6-2 or TRBV6-3 and TRBJ2-1, with 12 bases that match TRBD2. The CDR3 has 18 amino acids. Per the germline V gene, CDR1 is MNHEY and CDR2 is SVGEGT. Unmatched junction bases numbered 9, after V lost 2 bases and J lost 4 bases. CDR3 coding DNA: TGTGCCAGCAGTTACACGCGACTAGCGGGAGACCTGTACAATGAGCAGTTCTTC. Encoded protein: CASSYTRLAGDLYNEQFF.

This clonotype showed up many times. V usage is TRBV6-4 and J usage is TRBJ2-1; no reliable D call. The ends were cut back, 3 bases at V and 7 bases at J, with 13 bases in the middle. CDR3 length equals 14 residues. Germline CDR1 is MRHNA and CDR2 is SNTAGT. The CDR3 loop is CASSERLGGNEQFF. CDR3 sequence (DNA): TGTGCCAGCAGTGAAAGGCTAGGTGGAAATGAGCAGTTCTTC.

This clonotype was recorded many times. V usage is TRBV2 and J usage is TRBJ2-2; D is uncertain. CDR1 is SNHLY, CDR2 FYNNEI, per germline. The length of the CDR3 is 15 residues. Trimming shortened V by 4 bases and J by 1 base, and 10 bases separated the two germline ends. CDR3 loop: CASSGYGLNTGELFF. The CDR3 bases are TGTGCCAGCAGTGGGTACGGGCTGAACACCGGGGAGCTGTTTTTT.

V gene TRBV9 combines with J gene TRBJ2-4; D call uncertain. The CDR3 has 13 amino acids. The germline V gene encodes CDR1 SGDLS and CDR2 YYNGEE. Trimming removed 3 bases from V and 7 bases from J, with 11 bases in between. The DNA for the CDR3 is TGTGCCAGCAGCGCTTCTCTGGGTAACATTCAGTACTTC. It is translated as CASSASLGNIQYF.

This clonotype was seen many times. This chain links TRBV10-3 with TRBJ2-7; D is unresolved. In germline, CDR1 is ENHRY, CDR2 SYGVKD. Trimming stripped 6 bases from V and 3 bases from J, with 12 bases between. CDR3 length: 13 residues. DNA of the CDR3: TGTGCCATCAGACCTGTCCCCGACTACGAGCAGTACTTC. Translated: CAIRPVPDYEQYF.

This clonotype was recorded at least ten times. The chain uses TRBV20-1 and TRBJ2-7; 8 bases line up with TRBD1. The CDR3 spans 14 residues. V shed 5 bases, J shed 3 bases, and the junction held 9 bases outside the gene matches. Germline values: CDR1 DFQATT, CDR2 SNEGSKA (reference sequence). CDR3 DNA: TGCAGTGCTGACCGACAGGGGATCTACTACGAGCAGTACTTC. Protein: CSADRQGIYYEQYF.

There are many counts of this clonotype. The rearrangement links TRBV12-3 or TRBV12-4 to TRBJ2-4; TRBD1 matches at 9 bases. The CDR3 extends over 13 amino acids. The V segment lost 7 bases and the J segment 6 bases; nucleotides outside the gene matches: 4. In DNA, the CDR3 is TGTGCCAGCAATACAGGGGGCGGAAACATTCAGTACTTC. This translates into CASNTGGGNIQYF.

In this sample, this clonotype turned up many times. The J gene is TRBJ1-1, the V gene TRBV28, with TRBD1 matching over 8 bases. V trimming: 5 bases; J trimming: 5 bases; junction bases outside the gene matches: 7. Germline lookup yields CDR1 MDHEN and CDR2 SYDVKM. The CDR3 is 14 amino acids. The CDR3 bases are TGTGCCAGCAGTCCGAAGACAGGGGTAACTGAAGCTTTCTTT. This codes for CASSPKTGVTEAFF.